The T cell receptor beta chain under discussion was sequenced for a study of CD8 T cells in ankylosing spondylitis. The study, taken as a whole, reports: In peripheral blood, disease-linked CD8+ clones occurred at relatively low frequencies. Clones tied to disease were said to be significantly enriched in matched ankylosing spondylitis synovial fluid.

TCRdb called the 5' RACE reads again in MiXCR, with one record for every CDR3 protein. The sample yields about 260,000 distinct CDR3 sequences, roughly 25% seen once. Points on this clonotype: Its specificity is unknown.

This CDR3 contains 12 residues. CDR1 and CDR2 from the germline V gene are SEHNR and FQNEAQ (reference sequence). Between the trimmed V and J ends, which lost 3 bases and 9 bases, there was a span of 9 bases. Source material: blood, either unsorted or a sorted T cell fraction (not recorded which). The gene calls are TRBV7-9 and TRBJ2-1, with D unresolved. This receptor was obtained from a male donor with ankylosing spondylitis or in good health (not recorded which). CDR3 coding DNA: TGTGCCAGCAGCTTGGTTCTGCTTGAGCAGTTCTTC. It yields the protein CASSLVLLEQFF.